This T cell receptor beta chain was identified during a study of blood T cell repertoires in COVID-19. In the study's own analysis: Counts of nucleated cells, estimated from reference gene primer amplification, were obtained. The method was immunoSEQ multiplex PCR; TCRdb's version includes in-frame clones alone and lacks a portion of them. V and J calls and clone size are given by that table; D and trimming were obtained from the DNA. The table has about 110,000 clones, about 87% seen once. The receptor was derived from a man aged 50 or older with active or convalescent COVID-19. The sample comprised peripheral blood.

The CDR3 bases are TGTGCCAGCTCACCACAACAGGGTGAAGCGGAGACCCAGTACTTC. It codes for CASSPQQGEAETQYF. The chain is built from TRBV18 and TRBJ2-5; perhaps TRBD1 as D (6 bases). Between the trimmed V and J ends, which lost 1 base and 5 bases, there was a span of 14 bases. The CDR3 runs to 15 residues. Germline V gives CDR1 KGHSH, CDR2 LQKENI.